The rows below give T cell receptor beta chains drawn from one sample of a study of CD8+ T cells in alopecia areata. Generated by immunoSEQ multiplex PCR, the TCRdb table keeps only in-frame clones and is missing some. The table lists some 160,000 clones, roughly two thirds of them singletons, with over 0.85% in the top ten. The sequences come from CD4+ T cells sorted from blood, collected at week 4, from a patient treated with tofacitinib. Source of these receptors: a human donor with alopecia areata. Each CDR3 is given with its conserved first and last residue. The order of the fields is J gene, D gene, V gene, clone size, CDR3 DNA, CDR3 protein. The D gene is left open where the match is weak. Clone size is shown for a subset of rows, as once, few, many or a class of expanded clone.

J gene: TRBJ2-3
D gene: TRBD2
V gene: TRBV20-1
clone size: -
CDR3 DNA: TGCAGTGCTACCTGGCTAGCGGGAGAGTATTTT
CDR3 protein: CSATWLAGEYF

J gene: TRBJ2-1
D gene: -
V gene: TRBV29-1
clone size: few
CDR3 DNA: TGCAGCGTGACCCATGGGGTCCGCTCCTACAATGAGCAGTTCTTC
CDR3 protein: CSVTHGVRSYNEQFF

J gene: TRBJ1-6
D gene: -
V gene: TRBV7-9
clone size: -
CDR3 DNA: TGTGCCAGCAGCTTAATCTCACCTTGGAGCTCCTATAATTCACCCCTCCACTTT
CDR3 protein: CASSLISPWSSYNSPLHF

J gene: TRBJ1-5
D gene: -
V gene: TRBV7-8
clone size: few
CDR3 DNA: TGTGCCAGCAGCTTAGAAGGGAGCAATCAGCCCCAGCATTTT
CDR3 protein: CASSLEGSNQPQHF

J gene: TRBJ2-3
D gene: -
V gene: TRBV7-8
clone size: -
CDR3 DNA: TGTGCCAGCAGCTCGACCTTGAAAACAGATACGCAGTATTTT
CDR3 protein: CASSSTLKTDTQYF

J gene: TRBJ2-1
D gene: TRBD1
V gene: TRBV5-5
clone size: -
CDR3 DNA: TGTGCCAGCAGCCGATCTTTACAGGGGGCAGATGAGCAGTTCTTC
CDR3 protein: CASSRSLQGADEQFF

J gene: TRBJ1-5
D gene: TRBD1
V gene: TRBV6-5
clone size: -
CDR3 DNA: TGTGCCAGCAGTTACTACAGGGGTAGCAATCAGCCCCAGCATTTT
CDR3 protein: CASSYYRGSNQPQHF

J gene: TRBJ2-3
D gene: TRBD2
V gene: TRBV9
clone size: -
CDR3 DNA: TGTGCCAGCAGCCCAACGACTAGCACCGCAGATACGCAGTATTTT
CDR3 protein: CASSPTTSTADTQYF

J gene: TRBJ2-4
D gene: -
V gene: TRBV29-1
clone size: few
CDR3 DNA: TGCAGCGTTGAGGAGGTTAGCATTCAGTACTTC
CDR3 protein: CSVEEVSIQYF

J gene: TRBJ2-1
D gene: -
V gene: TRBV5-1
clone size: -
CDR3 DNA: TGCGCCAGCAGCTTCAATGGGGTATACAATGAGCAGTTCTTC
CDR3 protein: CASSFNGVYNEQFF

J gene: TRBJ1-1
D gene: -
V gene: TRBV10-2
clone size: -
CDR3 DNA: TGCGCCAGCAGAGGACAGTACACTGAAGCTTTCTTT
CDR3 protein: CASRGQYTEAFF

J gene: TRBJ2-1
D gene: -
V gene: TRBV25-1
clone size: -
CDR3 DNA: TGTGCCAGCAGTGTCCTGGGCCACGGCGGGAATGAGCAGTTCTTC
CDR3 protein: CASSVLGHGGNEQFF

J gene: TRBJ1-5
D gene: TRBD1
V gene: TRBV12-5
clone size: -
CDR3 DNA: TGTGCTAGTGGTTTGGACTCAGGGGGCCGCCCCCAGCATTTT
CDR3 protein: CASGLDSGGRPQHF

J gene: TRBJ2-7
D gene: TRBD1
V gene: TRBV29-1
clone size: -
CDR3 DNA: TGCAGCGTTGAGATGACAGGGGTTGGCGAGCAGTACTTC
CDR3 protein: CSVEMTGVGEQYF

J gene: TRBJ2-5
D gene: -
V gene: TRBV27
clone size: -
CDR3 DNA: -
CDR3 protein: CASSSSETQYF

J gene: TRBJ2-5
D gene: TRBD2
V gene: TRBV9
clone size: -
CDR3 DNA: TGTGCCAGCAGCGTGTCGGGGGGTCTAGGAGAGACCCAGTACTTC
CDR3 protein: CASSVSGGLGETQYF

J gene: TRBJ2-3
D gene: -
V gene: TRBV29-1
clone size: -
CDR3 DNA: TGCAGCGTTCAGGGGCCGTATACGCAGTATTTT
CDR3 protein: CSVQGPYTQYF

J gene: TRBJ2-3
D gene: -
V gene: TRBV10-2
clone size: few
CDR3 DNA: TGCGCCAGCCTGCTCACAGATACGCAGTATTTT
CDR3 protein: CASLLTDTQYF

J gene: TRBJ2-1
D gene: -
V gene: TRBV4-1
clone size: -
CDR3 DNA: TGCGCCAGCAGCCAAGCGACTAACTACAATGAGCAGTTCTTC
CDR3 protein: CASSQATNYNEQFF

J gene: TRBJ2-7
D gene: -
V gene: TRBV25-1
clone size: -
CDR3 DNA: TGTGCCAGCAGTGAACGGCGGGGAAACTCCTACGAGCAGTACTTC
CDR3 protein: CASSERRGNSYEQYF

J gene: TRBJ2-7
D gene: -
V gene: TRBV30
clone size: -
CDR3 DNA: TGTGCCTGGAGCGCCGGACACCTTTTGGAGCAGTACTTC
CDR3 protein: CAWSAGHLLEQYF

J gene: TRBJ1-5
D gene: TRBD1
V gene: TRBV5-6
clone size: -
CDR3 DNA: TGTGCCAGCAGCTCCAGGGGGATTCAGCCCCAGCATTTT
CDR3 protein: CASSSRGIQPQHF

J gene: TRBJ1-1
D gene: TRBD1
V gene: TRBV19
clone size: few
CDR3 DNA: TGTGCCACCTTGGCCGGGACAGGGCGTTCGAACACTGAAGCTTTCTTT
CDR3 protein: CATLAGTGRSNTEAFF

J gene: TRBJ1-5
D gene: TRBD1
V gene: TRBV7-8
clone size: -
CDR3 DNA: TGTGCCAGCAGCTTAGGTCGGACAGGGGGCAATCAGCCCCAGCATTTT
CDR3 protein: CASSLGRTGGNQPQHF

J gene: TRBJ2-6
D gene: -
V gene: TRBV10-3
clone size: few
CDR3 DNA: TGTGCCATCAGGCGGGACCTCTCTGGGGCCAACGTCCTGACTTTC
CDR3 protein: CAIRRDLSGANVLTF

J gene: TRBJ1-2
D gene: -
V gene: TRBV27
clone size: -
CDR3 DNA: TGTGCCAGCAGTCCCAACGGGGCGGGCTATGGCTACACCTTC
CDR3 protein: CASSPNGAGYGYTF

J gene: TRBJ2-5
D gene: -
V gene: TRBV6-1
clone size: -
CDR3 DNA: TGTGCCAGCAGTCGCCGGGGGCAAGAGACCCAGTACTTC
CDR3 protein: CASSRRGQETQYF

J gene: TRBJ1-5
D gene: -
V gene: TRBV6-6
clone size: -
CDR3 DNA: TGTGCCAGCAAGATGCAGGGCGATCAGCCCCAGCATTTT
CDR3 protein: CASKMQGDQPQHF

J gene: TRBJ1-6
D gene: -
V gene: TRBV6-5
clone size: -
CDR3 DNA: TGTGCCAGCAGCTCCTCGGGCCCGTCCAATTCACCCCTCCACTTT
CDR3 protein: CASSSSGPSNSPLHF

J gene: TRBJ2-5
D gene: -
V gene: TRBV5-6
clone size: many
CDR3 DNA: TGTGCCAGCAGCTTGAGGGTAATGGGAAGGGAGACCCAGTACTTC
CDR3 protein: CASSLRVMGRETQYF

J gene: TRBJ2-1
D gene: -
V gene: TRBV7-2
clone size: few
CDR3 DNA: TGTGCCAGCAGCTTAGTAGGCGGTTGGGGGTCCTACAATGAGCAGTTCTTC
CDR3 protein: CASSLVGGWGSYNEQFF

J gene: TRBJ2-5
D gene: -
V gene: TRBV30
clone size: -
CDR3 DNA: TGTGCCTGGAGTGTACATGGGTCGGAGACCCAGTACTTC
CDR3 protein: CAWSVHGSETQYF

J gene: TRBJ2-3
D gene: -
V gene: TRBV5-1
clone size: -
CDR3 DNA: TGCGCCAGCAGCTTGGGTGGGTCCGGCACAGATACGCAGTATTTT
CDR3 protein: CASSLGGSGTDTQYF

J gene: TRBJ2-6
D gene: TRBD1
V gene: TRBV5-1
clone size: -
CDR3 DNA: TGCGCCAGCAGCTCAGACAGGGCTGGGGCCAACGTCCTGACTTTC
CDR3 protein: CASSSDRAGANVLTF

J gene: TRBJ2-1
D gene: -
V gene: TRBV9
clone size: -
CDR3 DNA: TGTGCCAGCAGCGTGGAAGGGCGCACCCAGTTCTTC
CDR3 protein: CASSVEGRTQFF

J gene: TRBJ1-6
D gene: -
V gene: TRBV4-3
clone size: -
CDR3 DNA: TGCGCCAGCAGCCAAGAAGCGAGGTCACCCCTCCACTTT
CDR3 protein: CASSQEARSPLHF

J gene: TRBJ1-1
D gene: -
V gene: TRBV14
clone size: -
CDR3 DNA: TGTGCCAGCAGCCAAGTCTTTGGGGCCTCTGAAGCTTTCTTT
CDR3 protein: CASSQVFGASEAFF

J gene: TRBJ1-2
D gene: TRBD1
V gene: TRBV19
clone size: -
CDR3 DNA: TGTGCCAGTAGACCTACAGGGGGAGGAAACTATGGCTACACCTTC
CDR3 protein: CASRPTGGGNYGYTF

J gene: TRBJ1-6
D gene: -
V gene: TRBV6-4
clone size: -
CDR3 DNA: TGTGCCAGCAGGATCTCGAGCTCCTATAATTCACCCCTCCACTTT
CDR3 protein: CASRISSSYNSPLHF

J gene: TRBJ2-5
D gene: -
V gene: TRBV29-1
clone size: -
CDR3 DNA: TGCAGCGTTGTAGGCCGCCAAGAGACCCAGTACTTC
CDR3 protein: CSVVGRQETQYF

J gene: TRBJ2-3
D gene: TRBD1
V gene: TRBV5-1
clone size: -
CDR3 DNA: TGCGCCAGCAGCTTGGTAGGGGGCCCAGATACGCAGTATTTT
CDR3 protein: CASSLVGGPDTQYF

J gene: TRBJ1-2
D gene: -
V gene: TRBV30
clone size: -
CDR3 DNA: TGTGCCTGGAGCCCTGGGACTAACTATGGCTACACCTTC
CDR3 protein: CAWSPGTNYGYTF

J gene: TRBJ1-5
D gene: TRBD1
V gene: TRBV19
clone size: -
CDR3 DNA: TGTGCCAGTAGTATCGGGACAGCAAATCAGCCCCAGCATTTT
CDR3 protein: CASSIGTANQPQHF

J gene: TRBJ2-5
D gene: TRBD1
V gene: TRBV15
clone size: few
CDR3 DNA: TGTGCCACCAGCACCACAGGGGGACAGACCCAGTACTTC
CDR3 protein: CATSTTGGQTQYF

J gene: TRBJ2-2
D gene: -
V gene: TRBV6-5
clone size: -
CDR3 DNA: TGTGCCAGCAGTTACTCCCGCCAAGGGGAGCTGTTTTTT
CDR3 protein: CASSYSRQGELFF

J gene: TRBJ1-2
D gene: -
V gene: TRBV30
clone size: -
CDR3 DNA: TGTGCCTGGCTGCGGGGGATGGGTGGCTACACCTTC
CDR3 protein: CAWLRGMGGYTF

J gene: TRBJ1-2
D gene: -
V gene: TRBV27
clone size: few
CDR3 DNA: TGTGCCAGCAGTTTATCCCCCCAGGGTATACCGAATGGCTACACCTTC
CDR3 protein: CASSLSPQGIPNGYTF

J gene: TRBJ2-1
D gene: -
V gene: TRBV30
clone size: -
CDR3 DNA: TGTGCCTGGAGTTCGGGGGTATCGTTCTTC
CDR3 protein: CAWSSGVSFF

J gene: TRBJ2-1
D gene: TRBD1
V gene: TRBV9
clone size: -
CDR3 DNA: TGTGCCAGCAGCCGGGGGACAGGGGCTAACAATGAGCAGTTCTTC
CDR3 protein: CASSRGTGANNEQFF

J gene: TRBJ2-5
D gene: -
V gene: TRBV14
clone size: -
CDR3 DNA: TGTGCCAGCAGCCAAGTCGTCAGCCTGAGCTTGGGGACCCAGTACTTC
CDR3 protein: CASSQVVSLSLGTQYF

J gene: TRBJ1-1
D gene: -
V gene: TRBV5-6
clone size: -
CDR3 DNA: TGTGCCAGCAGCTTGTTTACGATCGGCACTGAAGCTTTCTTT
CDR3 protein: CASSLFTIGTEAFF

J gene: TRBJ2-3
D gene: -
V gene: TRBV7-2
clone size: few
CDR3 DNA: TGTGCCAGCAGCTTAGGTGTCGGGACTAGCACAGATACGCAGTATTTT
CDR3 protein: CASSLGVGTSTDTQYF

J gene: TRBJ2-3
D gene: -
V gene: TRBV5-1
clone size: -
CDR3 DNA: TGCGCCAGCAGCTTGGTGCCGGGTGATACGCAGTATTTT
CDR3 protein: CASSLVPGDTQYF

J gene: TRBJ1-2
D gene: -
V gene: TRBV9
clone size: -
CDR3 DNA: TGTGCCAGCAGCGTAGCCCGGATGGGATACACCTTC
CDR3 protein: CASSVARMGYTF

J gene: TRBJ1-2
D gene: TRBD1
V gene: TRBV5-6
clone size: -
CDR3 DNA: TGTGCCAGCAGCCAGGGACAGGGCTTCGGCTACACCTTC
CDR3 protein: CASSQGQGFGYTF

J gene: TRBJ2-7
D gene: TRBD1
V gene: TRBV4-3
clone size: -
CDR3 DNA: TGCGCCAGCAGCCACCCCGGACAGGGAGGATACTACGAGCAGTACTTC
CDR3 protein: CASSHPGQGGYYEQYF

J gene: TRBJ2-6
D gene: -
V gene: TRBV30
clone size: few
CDR3 DNA: TGTGCCGCGCAAGGGGACTCTGGGGCCAACGTCCTGACTTTC
CDR3 protein: CAAQGDSGANVLTF

J gene: TRBJ1-5
D gene: -
V gene: TRBV30
clone size: -
CDR3 DNA: TGTGCCTGGAGTGAGGAGGGCCATCAGCCCCAGCATTTT
CDR3 protein: CAWSEEGHQPQHF

J gene: TRBJ2-7
D gene: -
V gene: TRBV6-1
clone size: -
CDR3 DNA: TGTGCCAGCAGCGGCTACGAGCAGTACTTC
CDR3 protein: CASSGYEQYF